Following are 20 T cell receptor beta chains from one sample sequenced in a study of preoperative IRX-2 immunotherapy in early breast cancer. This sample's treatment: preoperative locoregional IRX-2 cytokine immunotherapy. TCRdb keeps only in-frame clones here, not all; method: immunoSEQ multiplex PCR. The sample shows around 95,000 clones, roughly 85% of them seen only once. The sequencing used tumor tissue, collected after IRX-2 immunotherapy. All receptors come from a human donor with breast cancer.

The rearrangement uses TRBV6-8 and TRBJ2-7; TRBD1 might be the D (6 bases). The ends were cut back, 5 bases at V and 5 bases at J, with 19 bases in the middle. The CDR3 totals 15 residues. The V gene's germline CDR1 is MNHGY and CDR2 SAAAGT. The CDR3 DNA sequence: TGTGCCAGCAGTCCCGGGACCCTAGGACAGAACGAGCAGTACTTC. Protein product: CASSPGTLGQNEQYF.

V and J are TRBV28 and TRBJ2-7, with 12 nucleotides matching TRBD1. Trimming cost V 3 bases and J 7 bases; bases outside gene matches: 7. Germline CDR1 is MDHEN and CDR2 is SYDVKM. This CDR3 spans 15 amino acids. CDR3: CASSLVGQGAWEQYF. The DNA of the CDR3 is TGTGCCAGCAGTTTGGTGGGACAGGGGGCGTGGGAGCAGTACTTC.

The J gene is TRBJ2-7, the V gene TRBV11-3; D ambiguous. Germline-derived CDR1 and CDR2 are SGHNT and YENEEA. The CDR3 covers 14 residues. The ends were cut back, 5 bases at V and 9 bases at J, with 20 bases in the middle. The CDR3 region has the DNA TGTGCCAGCAGCCGAGAAGACTCCTCCCCGTGGCAGTACTTC. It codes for CASSREDSSPWQYF.

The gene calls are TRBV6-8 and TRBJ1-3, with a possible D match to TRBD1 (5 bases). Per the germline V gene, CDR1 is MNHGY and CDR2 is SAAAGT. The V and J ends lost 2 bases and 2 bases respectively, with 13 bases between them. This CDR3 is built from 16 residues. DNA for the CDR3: TGTGCCAGCAGTTACGATGAGGGGAGGACTGGAAACACCATATATTTT. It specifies CASSYDEGRTGNTIYF.

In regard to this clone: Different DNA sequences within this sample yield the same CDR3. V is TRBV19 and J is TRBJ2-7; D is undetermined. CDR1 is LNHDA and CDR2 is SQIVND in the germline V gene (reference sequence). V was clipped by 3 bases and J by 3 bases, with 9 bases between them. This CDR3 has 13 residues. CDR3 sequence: CASSISYSYEQYF. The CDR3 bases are TGTGCCAGTAGTATCTCGTACAGCTACGAGCAGTACTTC.

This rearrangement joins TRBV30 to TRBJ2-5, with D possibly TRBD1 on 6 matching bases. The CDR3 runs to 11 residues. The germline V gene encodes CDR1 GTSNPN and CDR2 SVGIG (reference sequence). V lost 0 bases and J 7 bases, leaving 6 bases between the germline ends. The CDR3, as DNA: TGTGCCTGGAGTGTACAGGGGACCCAGTACTTC. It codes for CAWSVQGTQYF.

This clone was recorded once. CDR3 in DNA: TGTGCCTGGACCCTGGGGTTGGGTCGGGGCACTGAAGCTTTCTTT. It encodes CAWTLGLGRGTEAFF. The chain carries TRBV30 and TRBJ1-1; D is unresolved. CDR1 is GTSNPN and CDR2 is SVGIG in the germline V gene (reference sequence). The CDR3 consists of 15 residues. Trimming shortened V by 4 bases and J by 4 bases, and 19 bases separated the two germline ends.

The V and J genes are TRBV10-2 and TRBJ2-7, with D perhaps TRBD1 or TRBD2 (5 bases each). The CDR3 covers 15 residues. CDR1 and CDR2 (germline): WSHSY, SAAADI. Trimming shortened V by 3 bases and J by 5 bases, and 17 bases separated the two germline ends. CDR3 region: CASSDPGRQIHEQYF. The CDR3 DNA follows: TGCGCCAGCAGTGACCCGGGACGCCAAATCCACGAGCAGTACTTC.

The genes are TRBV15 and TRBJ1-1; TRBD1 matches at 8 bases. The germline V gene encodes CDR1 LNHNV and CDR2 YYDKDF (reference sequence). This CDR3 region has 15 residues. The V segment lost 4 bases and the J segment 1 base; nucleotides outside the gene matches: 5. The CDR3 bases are TGTGCCACCAGCAATAGACAGGGGAAGAACACTGAAGCTTTCTTT. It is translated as CATSNRQGKNTEAFF. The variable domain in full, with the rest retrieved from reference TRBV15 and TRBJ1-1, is DAMVIQNPRYQVTQFGKPVTLSCSQTLNHNVMYWYQQKSSQAPKLLFHYYDKDFNNEADTPDNFQSRRPNTSFCFLDIRSPGLGDTAMYLCATSNRQGKNTEAFFGQGTRLTVV.

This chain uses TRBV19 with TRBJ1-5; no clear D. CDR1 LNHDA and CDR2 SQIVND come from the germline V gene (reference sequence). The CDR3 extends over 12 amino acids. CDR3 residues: CATGSLRQPQHF. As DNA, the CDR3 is TGTGCTACGGGGAGCTTACGTCAGCCCCAGCATTTT. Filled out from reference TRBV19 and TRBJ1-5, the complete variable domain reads DGGITQSPKYLFRKEGQNVTLSCEQNLNHDAMYWYRQDPGQGLRLIYYSQIVNDFQKGDIAEGYSVSREKKESFPLTVTSAQKNPTAFYLCATGSLRQPQHFGDGTRLSIL.

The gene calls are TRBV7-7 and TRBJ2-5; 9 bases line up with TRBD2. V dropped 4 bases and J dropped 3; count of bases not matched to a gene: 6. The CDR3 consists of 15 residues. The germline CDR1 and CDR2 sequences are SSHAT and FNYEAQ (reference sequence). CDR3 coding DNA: TGTGCCAGCAGCTCCTTAGCGGGAGTTGAAGAGACCCAGTACTTC. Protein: CASSSLAGVEETQYF.

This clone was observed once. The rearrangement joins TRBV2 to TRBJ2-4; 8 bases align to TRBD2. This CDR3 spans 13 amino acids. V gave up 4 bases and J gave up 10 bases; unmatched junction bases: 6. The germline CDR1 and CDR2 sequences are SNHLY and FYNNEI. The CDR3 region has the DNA TGTGCCAGCAGTGGGACAGAGCGGGGGATTCAGTACTTC. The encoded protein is CASSGTERGIQYF.

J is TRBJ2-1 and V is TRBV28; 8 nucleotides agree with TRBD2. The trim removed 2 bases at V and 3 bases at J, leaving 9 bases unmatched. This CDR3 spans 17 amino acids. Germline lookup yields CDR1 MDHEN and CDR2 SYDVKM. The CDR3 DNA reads TGTGCCAGCAGTTTAGGTGGAGCGGGAGTGATCTACAATGAGCAGTTCTTC. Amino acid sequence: CASSLGGAGVIYNEQFF.

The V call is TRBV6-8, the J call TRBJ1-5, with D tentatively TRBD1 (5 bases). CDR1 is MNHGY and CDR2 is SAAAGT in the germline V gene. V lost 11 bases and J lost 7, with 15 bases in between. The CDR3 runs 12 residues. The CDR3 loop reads CAGNRRGQPQHF. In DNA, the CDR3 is TGTGCCGGAAATCGGAGGGGCCAGCCCCAGCATTTT.

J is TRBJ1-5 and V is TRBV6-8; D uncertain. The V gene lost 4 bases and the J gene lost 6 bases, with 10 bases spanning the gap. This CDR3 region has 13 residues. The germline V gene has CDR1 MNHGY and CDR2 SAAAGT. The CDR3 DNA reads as TGTGCCAGCAGTTCCCACGACGGTCAGCCCCAGCATTTT. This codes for CASSSHDGQPQHF.

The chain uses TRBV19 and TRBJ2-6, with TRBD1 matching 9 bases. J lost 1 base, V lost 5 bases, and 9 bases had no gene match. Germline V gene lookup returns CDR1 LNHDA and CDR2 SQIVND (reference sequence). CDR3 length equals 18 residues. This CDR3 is CASSARQGGISGANVLTF. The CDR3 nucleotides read TGTGCCAGTAGTGCACGACAGGGGGGCATTTCTGGGGCCAACGTCCTGACTTTC.

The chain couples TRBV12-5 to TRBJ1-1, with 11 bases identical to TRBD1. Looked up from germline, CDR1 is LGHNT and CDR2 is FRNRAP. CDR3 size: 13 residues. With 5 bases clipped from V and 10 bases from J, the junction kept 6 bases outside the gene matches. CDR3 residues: CASGQGQGAVAFF. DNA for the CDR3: TGTGCTAGTGGTCAAGGACAGGGGGCTGTAGCTTTCTTT.

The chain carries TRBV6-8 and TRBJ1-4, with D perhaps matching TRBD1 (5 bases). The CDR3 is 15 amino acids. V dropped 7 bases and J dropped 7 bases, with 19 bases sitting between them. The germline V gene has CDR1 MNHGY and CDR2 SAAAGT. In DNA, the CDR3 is TGTGCCAGCAACAGGAGACACTTCGGGCCTGAAAAACTGTTTTTT. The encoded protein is CASNRRHFGPEKLFF.

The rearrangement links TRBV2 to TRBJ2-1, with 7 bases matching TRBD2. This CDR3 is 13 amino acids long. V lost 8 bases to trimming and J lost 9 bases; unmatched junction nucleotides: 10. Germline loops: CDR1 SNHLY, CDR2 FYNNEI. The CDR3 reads CASGRDATSEQFF. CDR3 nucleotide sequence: TGTGCCAGCGGGAGGGACGCCACGTCTGAGCAGTTCTTC. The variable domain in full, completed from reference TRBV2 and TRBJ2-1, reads EPEVTQTPSHQVTQMGQEVILRCVPISNHLYFYWYRQILGQKVEFLVSFYNNEISEKSEIFDDQFSVERPDGSNFTLKIRSTKLEDSAMYFCASGRDATSEQFFGPGTRLTVL.

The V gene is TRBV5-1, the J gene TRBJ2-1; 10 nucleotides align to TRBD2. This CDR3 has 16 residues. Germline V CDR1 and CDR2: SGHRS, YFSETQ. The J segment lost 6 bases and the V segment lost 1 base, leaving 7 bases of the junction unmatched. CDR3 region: CASSLRASGSSNEQFF. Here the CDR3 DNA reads TGCGCCAGCAGCTTGAGGGCTAGCGGGAGCTCCAATGAGCAGTTCTTC.